The 26 T cell receptor beta chains reported below all come from one sample, sequenced in a study of cytomegalovirus exposure and HLA in healthy donors. Data came from immunoSEQ multiplex PCR; TCRdb stores just in-frame clones and leaves some out. The data contain approximately 160,000 clones, roughly 96% of them singletons. The sequenced sample consisted of PBMCs. These receptors were obtained from a woman between 18 and 29 years old in good health and CMV-seronegative.

The chain carries TRBV5-6 and TRBJ2-7; 7 bases align to TRBD1. Looked up from germline, CDR1 is SGHDT and CDR2 is YYEEEE. The ends lost 1 base at V and 7 bases at J; junction bases unmatched: 2. The CDR3 loop spans 12 amino acids. CDR3 loop: CASSLTGEEQYF. The CDR3 region has the DNA TGTGCCAGCAGCTTGACAGGGGAGGAGCAGTACTTC.

The J gene is TRBJ2-5, the V gene TRBV5-1; tentatively, D is TRBD2 (5 bases). Deletions cut 4 bases from V and 0 bases from J, with 22 bases between. Germline CDR1 reads SGHRS; CDR2 reads YFSETQ. This CDR3 is built from 18 residues. CDR3 coding DNA: TGCGCCAGCAGCCCCGGGGAGTTGCAAGGATATCACCAAGAGACCCAGTACTTC. Its protein product is CASSPGELQGYHQETQYF.

The chain combines TRBV7-2 with TRBJ2-5; 8 nucleotides match TRBD2. Looked up from germline, CDR1 is SGHTA and CDR2 is FQGNSA. With 5 bases clipped from V and 2 bases from J, the junction kept 7 bases outside the gene matches. The CDR3 is 15 residues long. CDR3 sequence reads: CASSKMRLAQETQYF. CDR3 DNA: TGTGCCAGCAGCAAAATGAGACTAGCGCAAGAGACCCAGTACTTC.

The J gene is TRBJ1-3, the V gene TRBV2; D might be TRBD1 (6 bases). The CDR3 extends over 14 amino acids. Between the trimmed V and J ends, which lost 7 bases and 2 bases, there was a span of 12 bases. The germline gives CDR1 SNHLY, CDR2 FYNNEI. This chain's CDR3 is CASKLDRAGNTIYF. CDR3 bases: TGTGCCAGCAAACTGGACAGAGCTGGAAACACCATATATTTT.

The gene calls are TRBV14 and TRBJ1-2; TRBD1 agrees at 11 bases. Per germline, CDR1 SGHDN and CDR2 FVKESK. The length of the CDR3 is 16 residues. V shed 1 base and J 3 bases; nucleotides not matched to a gene: 4. CDR3 residues: CASSQVRTGGYYGYTF. Written as DNA, the CDR3 is TGTGCCAGCAGCCAAGTTCGGACAGGGGGCTACTATGGCTACACCTTC. Full variable domain (missing parts from reference TRBV14 and TRBJ1-2): EAGVTQFPSHSVIEKGQTVTLRCDPISGHDNLYWYRRVMGKEIKFLLHFVKESKQDESGMPNNRFLAERTGGTYSTLKVQPAELEDSGVYFCASSQVRTGGYYGYTFGSGTRLTVV.

This chain uses TRBV5-1 with TRBJ1-3; the D is unclear. The CDR3 spans 15 residues. With 5 bases removed from V and 1 base from J, the gap between germline ends came to 13 bases. Germline assignment: CDR1 SGHRS and CDR2 YFSETQ. DNA of the CDR3: TGCGCCAGCAGTCTGGAGAATACGTCTGGAAACACCATATATTTT. It specifies CASSLENTSGNTIYF.

The chain couples TRBV7-6 to TRBJ2-3, with D possibly matching TRBD1 (6 bases). CDR1 SGHVS and CDR2 FNYEAQ come from the germline V gene. Trimming removed 0 bases from V and 4 bases from J, with 11 bases in between. The CDR3 spans 15 residues. The CDR3 DNA reads as TGTGCCAGCAGCTTAGCTCACAGGGCGGCAGATACGCAGTATTTT. This gives the protein CASSLAHRAADTQYF.

The rearrangement joins TRBV15 to TRBJ2-5, with D tentatively TRBD1 (7 bases). Germline V CDR1 and CDR2: LNHNV, YYDKDF (reference sequence). This CDR3 is built from 15 residues. V lost 4 bases and J lost 5, with 17 bases in between. In nucleotides, the CDR3 is TGTGCCACCAGCATCCAGACAGGGCGGGGTGAGACCCAGTACTTC. This gives the protein CATSIQTGRGETQYF.

The V call is TRBV27, the J call TRBJ2-1; 7 bases agree with TRBD2. Germline V lookup: CDR1 MNHEY, CDR2 SMNVEV (reference sequence). Losses at the gene ends were 3 bases for V and 9 bases for J; bases not matched to a gene: 8. The CDR3 consists of 14 residues. CDR3 in DNA: TGTGCCAGCAGTTTGGTTACTAGCGACGGTGAGCAGTTCTTC. Amino acid sequence: CASSLVTSDGEQFF.

V is TRBV5-4 and J is TRBJ2-7; 14 bases match TRBD2. Germline CDR1 and CDR2: SGHNT and YYREEE (reference sequence). Germline trimming cut 4 bases from V and 4 bases from J; bases unmatched to any gene: 4. This CDR3 region has 15 residues. CDR3 amino acids: CASSRLAGGKYEQYF. The CDR3, as DNA: TGTGCCAGCAGCCGACTAGCGGGGGGGAAGTACGAGCAGTACTTC. Combining the CDR3 with reference TRBV5-4 and TRBJ2-7 gives the whole variable domain ETGVTQSPTHLIKTRGQQVTLRCSSQSGHNTVSWYQQALGQGPQFIFQYYREEENGRGNFPPRFSGLQFPNYSSELNVNALELDDSALYLCASSRLAGGKYEQYFGPGTRLTVT.

The J gene is TRBJ1-2, the V gene TRBV5-5, with D hard to call. CDR3 length: 14 amino acids. Trimming took 2 bases from V and 6 from J, leaving 14 bases between them. Germline values: CDR1 SGHKS, CDR2 YYEKEE (reference sequence). DNA of the CDR3: TGTGCCAGCAGCTTCTTCCTTAACGGGGATGGCTACACCTTC. As protein: CASSFFLNGDGYTF.

This clone is a singleton in its sample. The J gene is TRBJ1-2, the V gene TRBV7-9; maybe TRBD1 (6 bases). With 5 bases removed from V and 4 bases from J, the gap between germline ends came to 17 bases. The CDR3 is made up of 15 amino acids. The germline V gene has CDR1 SEHNR and CDR2 FQNEAQ (reference sequence). CDR3 protein: CASSGSPDSRYGYTF. Written as DNA, the CDR3 is TGTGCCAGCAGCGGATCCCCGGACAGCCGCTATGGCTACACCTTC. Full variable domain (missing parts from reference TRBV7-9 and TRBJ1-2): DTGVSQNPRHKITKRGQNVTFRCDPISEHNRLYWYRQTLGQGPEFLTYFQNEAQLEKSRLLSDRFSAERPKGSFSTLEIQRTEQGDSAMYLCASSGSPDSRYGYTFGSGTRLTVV.

This chain joins TRBV7-9 and TRBJ1-1, with TRBD1 matching 9 bases. Germline-derived CDR1 and CDR2 are SEHNR and FQNEAQ (reference sequence). J was trimmed by 5 bases and V by 1 base; bases with no gene match: 2. CDR3 length: 14 amino acids. The DNA of the CDR3 is TGTGCCAGCAGCTTAGGGGGGACAGGGACTGAAGCTTTCTTT. This codes for CASSLGGTGTEAFF.

The chain uses TRBV27 and TRBJ2-3, with TRBD1 matching over 8 bases. The J segment lost 6 bases and the V segment lost 4 bases, leaving 6 bases of the junction unmatched. The CDR3 runs to 14 residues. In germline, CDR1 is MNHEY, CDR2 SMNVEV (reference sequence). CDR3 sequence reads: CASSSDRGSDTQYF. The CDR3 DNA follows: TGTGCCAGCAGTTCAGACAGGGGATCGGATACGCAGTATTTT.

J is TRBJ2-5 and V is TRBV2; weak D call: TRBD2 (5 bases). CDR3 length equals 15 residues. The germline V and J ends were trimmed by 7 bases and 0 bases, with 15 bases remaining between them. Germline CDR1 SNHLY, CDR2 FYNNEI. This CDR3 reads CASNSREWHQETQYF. The CDR3 coding sequence is TGTGCCAGCAATTCGAGGGAGTGGCACCAAGAGACCCAGTACTTC.

V is TRBV5-4 and J is TRBJ2-5; 11 nucleotides agree with TRBD2. J gave up 0 bases and V 4 bases, and 14 bases lay outside the gene matches. This CDR3 is built from 19 residues. From germline, CDR1 is SGHNT and CDR2 YYREEE (reference sequence). The CDR3 spells CASSNCTPGLAEYQETQYF. CDR3 DNA: TGTGCCAGCAGCAATTGTACCCCGGGACTAGCGGAATACCAAGAGACCCAGTACTTC.

J is TRBJ1-1 and V is TRBV30; 8 bases are a match to TRBD1. V shed 5 bases, J shed 1 base, and the junction held 3 bases outside the gene matches. The CDR3 covers 13 residues. Germline CDR1 and CDR2: GTSNPN and SVGIG (reference sequence). The DNA of the CDR3 is TGTGCCTGGGCCGGGACAGGGAACACTGAAGCTTTCTTT. Protein: CAWAGTGNTEAFF.

This clone showed up just once. This chain uses TRBV5-4 with TRBJ1-6, with 7 bases aligning to TRBD1. Germline CDR1 SGHNT, CDR2 YYREEE (reference sequence). J lost 4 bases, V lost 0 bases, and 4 bases had no gene match. This CDR3 comprises 16 residues. This chain's CDR3 is CASSLGGTEYNSPLHF. The CDR3 DNA is TGTGCCAGCAGCTTGGGGGGGACAGAATATAATTCACCCCTCCACTTT.

As DNA, the CDR3 is TGTGCCAGCAGTTTATCGGGGACAGTATTCAACATTCAGTACTTC. Protein product: CASSLSGTVFNIQYF. The V call is TRBV27, the J call TRBJ2-4; 7 positions match TRBD1. CDR3 length equals 15 residues. The germline V gene has CDR1 MNHEY and CDR2 SMNVEV (reference sequence). V was pared by 0 bases and J by 7 bases, with 6 bases of the junction left unmatched.

The genes are TRBV19 and TRBJ1-2, with 7 bases that match TRBD1. V was pared by 2 bases and J by 4 bases, with 10 bases of the junction left unmatched. Germline V gene sequence: CDR1 LNHDA, CDR2 SQIVND (reference sequence). The CDR3 consists of 16 residues. The DNA of the CDR3 is TGTGCCAGTAGTATAACATCCCCAGGGGGGACCTATGGCTACACCTTC. This gives the protein CASSITSPGGTYGYTF.

The chain links TRBV6-1 to TRBJ2-1; TRBD2 matches 9 bases. V lost 3 bases to trimming and J lost 0 bases; unmatched junction nucleotides: 9. The CDR3 consists of 18 residues. Germline V gene data show CDR1 as MNHNS and CDR2 as SASEGT. The CDR3 here is CASSEVAGALSSYNEQFF. The CDR3 DNA reads TGTGCCAGCAGTGAGGTAGCGGGGGCCTTAAGCTCCTACAATGAGCAGTTCTTC.

The J gene is TRBJ1-1, the V gene TRBV2; 7 bases align to TRBD1. CDR3 length: 14 residues. Trimming removed 7 bases from V and 7 bases from J; junction bases left unmatched: 12. CDR1 and CDR2 (germline): SNHLY, FYNNEI. CDR3 nucleotides: TGTGCCAGCACACTGACAGGGCGTAACGGTGAAGCTTTCTTT. Encoded protein: CASTLTGRNGEAFF.

V gene TRBV29-1 combines with J gene TRBJ1-1; 9 nucleotides agree with TRBD1. Germline CDR1 and CDR2: SQVTM and ANQGSEA. This CDR3 spans 16 amino acids. After removal of 3 bases from V and 1 base from J, the junction contained 9 bases not matched to a gene. In DNA, the CDR3 is TGCAGCGTTGAGCCGGGGACAGGGAGGGAGAACACTGAAGCTTTCTTT. Translated, it gives CSVEPGTGRENTEAFF. The full variable domain, rest sourced from reference TRBV29-1 and TRBJ1-1, is SAVISQKPSRDICQRGTSLTIQCQVDSQVTMMFWYRQQPGQSLTLIATANQGSEATYESGFVIDKFPISRPNLTFSTLTVSNMSPEDSSIYLCSVEPGTGRENTEAFFGQGTRLTVV.

V usage is TRBV7-2 and J usage is TRBJ1-2; D might be TRBD1 (5 bases). Germline-derived CDR1 and CDR2 are SGHTA and FQGNSA. The CDR3 sequence is 13 residues long. V was cut by 1 base and J by 7 bases, with 10 bases left in between. CDR3 protein: CASSLVRRVGYTF. The CDR3 nucleotides read TGTGCCAGCAGCTTAGTGCGCAGGGTTGGCTACACCTTC.

This sequence joins TRBV6-5 and TRBJ2-3, with 7 nucleotides matching TRBD1. The length of the CDR3 is 15 residues. V dropped 2 bases and J dropped 3; count of bases not matched to a gene: 5. Germline CDR1 and CDR2: MNHEY and SVGAGI. This CDR3 reads CASSYVGGQTDTQYF. For the CDR3, the DNA is TGTGCCAGCAGTTACGTTGGGGGACAGACAGATACGCAGTATTTT.

This rearrangement joins TRBV7-2 to TRBJ2-7, with D unresolved. There are 12 residues in the CDR3. Germline V gene lookup returns CDR1 SGHTA and CDR2 FQGNSA. Trimming took off 5 bases at V and 6 bases at J, with 11 bases between the two ends. The chain's CDR3 is CASSPTPGEQYF. The CDR3 nucleotides read TGTGCCAGCAGCCCGACCCCGGGCGAGCAGTACTTC.